The sequence of this T cell receptor beta chain was determined in a study of blood T cell repertoires in COVID-19. The CDR3 covers 13 residues. Trimming took 6 bases from V and 0 from J; bases not matched to a gene: 0. Germline V gene lookup returns CDR1 MDHEN and CDR2 SYDVKM. Assay used: immunoSEQ multiplex PCR; TCRdb lists only in-frame clones, some missing. Found here are around 95,000 clones, almost 90% of them singletons; the top ten hold about 5.3%. The sample was peripheral blood. This chain uses TRBV28 with TRBJ1-1, with 8 positions matching TRBD1. This TCR was recovered from a human donor in a cohort sampled during active COVID-19. The CDR3: CASRQGVNTEAFF. CDR3 in DNA: TGTGCCAGCAGACAGGGGGTGAACACTGAAGCTTTCTTT. Combining the CDR3 with reference TRBV28 and TRBJ1-1 gives the whole variable domain DVKVTQSSRYLVKRTGEKVFLECVQDMDHENMFWYRQDPGLGLRLIYFSYDVKMKEKGDIPEGYSVSREKKERFSLILESASTNQTSMYLCASRQGVNTEAFFGQGTRLTVV.